This T cell receptor (beta chain) was sequenced for a study of OX40 agonist ivuxolimab in advanced cancers. Looking at the study overall: Subjects had a mean age of roughly 60 years, with a range of about 23 to 79; around 80% were male. Past anti-PD-1, anti-PD-L1 or anti-CTLA-4 therapy was accepted, and roughly 38% had received some.

Looked up from germline, CDR1 is SGHVS and CDR2 is FQNEAQ. V lost 3 bases, J lost 9 bases, and 12 bases stayed unmatched. CDR3 length equals 16 residues. Regarding the study as a whole: Specificity for antigen went undetermined in the expanded peripheral T cells.

Repertoires were generated with immunoSEQ multiplex PCR, while TCRdb's copy carries only in-frame clones and drops some. The table includes approximately 82,000 clones, around 94% detected once. As regards this clone: The antigen is not known.

Sequencing was performed on CD4+ or CD8+ T cells sorted from blood, taken in a trial of the OX40 agonist ivuxolimab. The TCR sequence derives from an adult with an advanced solid tumor such as melanoma, head and neck, liver or kidney cancer. The chain recombines TRBV7-8 with TRBJ2-1; 9 nucleotides agree with TRBD2. The CDR3 DNA reads TGTGCCAGCAGCTTTCTACTAGCGGGCTTGCCCGCTGAGCAGTTCTTC. It translates to CASSFLLAGLPAEQFF.